This T cell receptor (beta chain) was captured by sequencing in a study of shared clonotypes between healthy human individuals. Study outcomes and limitations: Rarefaction revealed incomplete sorted-subset sequencing despite large depth. Few donors limited the genetic and exposure-history diversity represented.

Naivety among CD8 cells was defined by CD45RO negativity and positive CCR7 selection, thereby excluding terminally differentiated effector memory CD45RA+ cells. A note on this clone: Its target is unknown.

CDR1 and CDR2 from the germline V gene are SEHNR and FQNEAQ (reference sequence). The CDR3 extends over 17 amino acids. V lost 5 bases and J lost 3; bases outside the gene matches: 15. Here immunoSEQ multiplex PCR was the method, and the copy in TCRdb shows in-frame clones only, minus some. Here the sample spans fewer than 1 million clones, about 96% being singletons. Sequenced material: naive CD8+ T cells sorted from blood. The clonotype originates from a man aged 30 to 45 in good health. This rearrangement joins TRBV7-9 to TRBJ2-7; 8 nucleotides match TRBD2. The CDR3 sequence is CASSLRLGSGRDYEQYF. The CDR3 DNA reads TGTGCCAGCAGCCTCCGATTGGGGAGCGGGAGAGACTACGAGCAGTACTTC.